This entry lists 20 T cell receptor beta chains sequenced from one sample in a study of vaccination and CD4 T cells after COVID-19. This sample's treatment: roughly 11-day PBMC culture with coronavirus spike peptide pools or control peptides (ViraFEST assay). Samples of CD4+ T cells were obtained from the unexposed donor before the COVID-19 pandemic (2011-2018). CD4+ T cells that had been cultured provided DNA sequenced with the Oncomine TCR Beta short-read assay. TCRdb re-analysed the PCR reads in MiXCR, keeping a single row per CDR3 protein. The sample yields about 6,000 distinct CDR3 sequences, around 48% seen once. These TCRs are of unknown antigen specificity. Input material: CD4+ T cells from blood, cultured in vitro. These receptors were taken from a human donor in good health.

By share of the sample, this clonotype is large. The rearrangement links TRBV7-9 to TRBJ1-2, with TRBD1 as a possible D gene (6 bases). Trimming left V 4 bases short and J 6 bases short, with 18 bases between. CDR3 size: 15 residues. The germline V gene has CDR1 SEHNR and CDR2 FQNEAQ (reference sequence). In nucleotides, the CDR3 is TGTGCCAGCAGCTCCTTGGGGGGGCGCAGGGATGGCTACACCTTC. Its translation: CASSSLGGRRDGYTF.

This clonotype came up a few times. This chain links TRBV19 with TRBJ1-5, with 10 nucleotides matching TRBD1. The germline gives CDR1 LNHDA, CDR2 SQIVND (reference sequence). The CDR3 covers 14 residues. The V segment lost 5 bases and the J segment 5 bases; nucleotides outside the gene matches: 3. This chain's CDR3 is CASSVDRGDQPQHF. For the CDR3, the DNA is TGTGCCAGTAGTGTGGACAGGGGGGATCAGCCCCAGCATTTT. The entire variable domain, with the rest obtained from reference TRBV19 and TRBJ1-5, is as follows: DGGITQSPKYLFRKEGQNVTLSCEQNLNHDAMYWYRQDPGQGLRLIYYSQIVNDFQKGDIAEGYSVSREKKESFPLTVTSAQKNPTAFYLCASSVDRGDQPQHFGDGTRLSIL.

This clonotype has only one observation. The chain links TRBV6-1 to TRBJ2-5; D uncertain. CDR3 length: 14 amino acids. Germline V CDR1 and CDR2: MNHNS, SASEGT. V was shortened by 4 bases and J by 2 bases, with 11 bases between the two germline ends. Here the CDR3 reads CASSVARGQETQYF. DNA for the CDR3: TGTGCCAGCAGTGTGGCCCGAGGTCAAGAGACCCAGTACTTC.

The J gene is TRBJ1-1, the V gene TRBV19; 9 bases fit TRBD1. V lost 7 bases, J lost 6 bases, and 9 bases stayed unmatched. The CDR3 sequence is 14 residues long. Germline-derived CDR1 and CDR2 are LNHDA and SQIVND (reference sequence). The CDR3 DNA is TGTGCCAGTACCCGAGGACAGGGGATCTCTGAAGCTTTCTTT. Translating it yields CASTRGQGISEAFF.

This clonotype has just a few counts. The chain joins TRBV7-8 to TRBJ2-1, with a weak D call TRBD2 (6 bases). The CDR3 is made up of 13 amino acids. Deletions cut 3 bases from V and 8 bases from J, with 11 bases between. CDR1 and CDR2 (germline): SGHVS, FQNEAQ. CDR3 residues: CASSLPAGHEQFF. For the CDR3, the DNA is TGTGCCAGCAGCTTGCCTGCGGGGCATGAGCAGTTCTTC. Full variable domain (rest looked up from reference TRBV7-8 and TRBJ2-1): GAGVSQSPRYKVAKRGQDVALRCDPISGHVSLFWYQQALGQGPEFLTYFQNEAQLDKSGLPSDRFFAERPEGSVSTLKIQRTQQEDSAVYLCASSLPAGHEQFFGPGTRLTVL.

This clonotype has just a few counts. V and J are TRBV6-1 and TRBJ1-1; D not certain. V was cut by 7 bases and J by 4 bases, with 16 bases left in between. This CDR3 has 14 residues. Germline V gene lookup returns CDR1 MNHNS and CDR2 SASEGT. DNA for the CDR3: TGTGCCAGCAACAAAGATAGCAGCGTCACTGAAGCTTTCTTT. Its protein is CASNKDSSVTEAFF.

CDR3 residues: CASSLTRGGVEQYF. The CDR3, as DNA: TGTGCCAGCAGTTTAACGCGGGGGGGCGTTGAGCAGTACTTC. The chain combines TRBV12-3 or TRBV12-4 with TRBJ2-7, with 9 bases that match TRBD2. The J segment lost 7 bases and the V segment lost 2 bases, leaving 6 bases of the junction unmatched. The length of the CDR3 is 14 residues.

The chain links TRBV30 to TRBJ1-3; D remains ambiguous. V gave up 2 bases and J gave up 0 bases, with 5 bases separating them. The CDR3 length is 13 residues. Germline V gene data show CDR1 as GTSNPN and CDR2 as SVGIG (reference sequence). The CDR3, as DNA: TGTGCCTGGAGTTTAAGCTCTGGAAACACCATATATTTT. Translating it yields CAWSLSSGNTIYF.

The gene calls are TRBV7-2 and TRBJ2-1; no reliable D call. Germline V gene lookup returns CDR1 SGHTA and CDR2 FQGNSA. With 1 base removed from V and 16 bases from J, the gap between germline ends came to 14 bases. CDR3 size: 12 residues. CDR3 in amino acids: CASSLDNGPAFF. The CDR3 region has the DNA TGTGCCAGCAGCTTAGACAACGGGCCTGCCTTCTTC.

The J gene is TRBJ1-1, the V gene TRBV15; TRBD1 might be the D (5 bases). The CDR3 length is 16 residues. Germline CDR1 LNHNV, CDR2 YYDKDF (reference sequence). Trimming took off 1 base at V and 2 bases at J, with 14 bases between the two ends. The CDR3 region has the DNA TGTGCCACCAGCAGAGGGCTAGGGCAGGGAAACACTGAAGCTTTCTTT. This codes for CATSRGLGQGNTEAFF.

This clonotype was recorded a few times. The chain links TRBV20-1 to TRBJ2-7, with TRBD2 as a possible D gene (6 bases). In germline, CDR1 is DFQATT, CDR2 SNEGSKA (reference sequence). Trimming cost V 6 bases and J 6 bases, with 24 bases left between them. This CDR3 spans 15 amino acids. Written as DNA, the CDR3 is TGCAGTGCAATAGGAGGGCCCCACTCTATGACCGAGCAGTACTTC. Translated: CSAIGGPHSMTEQYF.

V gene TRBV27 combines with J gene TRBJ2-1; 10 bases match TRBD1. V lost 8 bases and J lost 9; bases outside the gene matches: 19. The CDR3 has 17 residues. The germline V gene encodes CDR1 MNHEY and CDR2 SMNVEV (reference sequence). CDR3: CASRDRGLRVGEIEQFF. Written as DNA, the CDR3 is TGTGCCAGCCGGGACAGGGGACTGAGGGTGGGTGAGATTGAGCAGTTCTTC.

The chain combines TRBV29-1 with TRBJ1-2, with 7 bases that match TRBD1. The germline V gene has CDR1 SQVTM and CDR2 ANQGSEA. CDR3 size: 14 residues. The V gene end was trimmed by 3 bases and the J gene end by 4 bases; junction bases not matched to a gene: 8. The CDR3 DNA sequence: TGCAGCGTTGACCCCCGGGACAGAAGCTATGGCTACACCTTC. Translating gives CSVDPRDRSYGYTF.

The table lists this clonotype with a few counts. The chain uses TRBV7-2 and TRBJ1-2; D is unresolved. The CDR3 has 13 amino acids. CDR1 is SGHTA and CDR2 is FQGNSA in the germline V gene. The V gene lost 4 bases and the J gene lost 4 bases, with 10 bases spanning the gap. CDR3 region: CASSSDFLYGYTF. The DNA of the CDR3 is TGTGCCAGCAGCTCAGACTTTCTCTATGGCTACACCTTC.

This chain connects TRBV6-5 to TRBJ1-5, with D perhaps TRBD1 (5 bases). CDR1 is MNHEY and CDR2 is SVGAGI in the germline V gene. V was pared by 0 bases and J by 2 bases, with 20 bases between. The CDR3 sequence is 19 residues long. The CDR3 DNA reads TGTGCCAGCAGTTACTCGGCTCCTCGGGGGGAGGGCGGCAATCAGCCCCAGCATTTT. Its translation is CASSYSAPRGEGGNQPQHF.

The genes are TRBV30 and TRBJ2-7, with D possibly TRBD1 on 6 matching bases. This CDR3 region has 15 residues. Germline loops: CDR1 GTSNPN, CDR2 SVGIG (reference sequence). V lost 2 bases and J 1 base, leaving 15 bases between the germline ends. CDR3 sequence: CAWSTRQAQSYEQYF. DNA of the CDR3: TGTGCCTGGAGTACCAGACAGGCGCAATCCTACGAGCAGTACTTC.

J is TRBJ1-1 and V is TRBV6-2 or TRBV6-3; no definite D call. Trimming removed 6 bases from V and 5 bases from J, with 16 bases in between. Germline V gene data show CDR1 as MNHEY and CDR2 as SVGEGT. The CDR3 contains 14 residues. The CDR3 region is CASSRSSLGTEAFF. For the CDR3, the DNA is TGTGCCAGCAGCCGAAGTTCGTTGGGGACTGAAGCTTTCTTT.

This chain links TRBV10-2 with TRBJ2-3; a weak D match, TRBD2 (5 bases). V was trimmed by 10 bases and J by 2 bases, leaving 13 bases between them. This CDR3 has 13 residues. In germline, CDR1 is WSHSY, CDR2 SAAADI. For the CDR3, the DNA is TGCGCCATCAGCGGTATCGACACAGATACGCAGTATTTT. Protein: CAISGIDTDTQYF.

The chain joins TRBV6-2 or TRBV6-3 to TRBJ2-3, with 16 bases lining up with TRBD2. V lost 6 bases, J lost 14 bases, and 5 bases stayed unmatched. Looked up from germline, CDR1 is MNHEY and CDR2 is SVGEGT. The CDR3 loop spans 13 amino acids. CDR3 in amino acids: CASRGTSGGAMYF. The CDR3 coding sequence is TGTGCCAGCAGAGGGACTAGCGGGGGGGCCATGTATTTT.

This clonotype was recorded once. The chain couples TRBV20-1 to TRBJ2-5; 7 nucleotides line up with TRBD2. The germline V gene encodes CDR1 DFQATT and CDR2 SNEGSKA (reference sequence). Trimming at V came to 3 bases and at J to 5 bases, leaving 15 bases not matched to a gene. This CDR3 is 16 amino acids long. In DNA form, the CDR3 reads TGCAGTGCTAGCCACACTAGCGAGGTTTTGTGGGAGACCCAGTACTTC. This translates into CSASHTSEVLWETQYF.